The entry below describes one TCR beta chain. Its antigen is undetermined. These data come from a study of vaccination effects on CD4 cells after COVID-19. Turning to the study itself: It was two doses of either the BNT162b2 or mRNA-1273 vaccine that participants received. General study results and limits: Few convalescent patients, and no early post-infection timepoints, were available to the study.

With the ViraFEST assay, the study expanded antigen-specific CD4+ T cells using viral peptide pools, then sequenced them. After less than 11 days in culture, the CD4+ T cells were isolated. Each vaccine recipient was nucleocapsid antibody negative and had no prior SARS-CoV-2 infection. Cultures received IL-2 medium that replaced half the medium on days 3 and 7. Here immunoSEQ multiplex PCR was the method, and the copy in TCRdb shows in-frame clones only, minus some. The top ten clones hold roughly 26% of a sample with about 41,000 clones, around 67% of them seen once. The receptor was derived from a human donor who received a COVID-19 vaccine. Source: CD4+ T cells from PBMCs cultured with HCoV-OC43 spike peptides, taken before COVID-19 vaccination. Sample subset: HCoV-OC43 spike overlapping peptide pool stimulation.

The CDR3 spells CASSKSYISSSYNEQFF. CDR3 DNA: TGTGCCAGCTCAAAGTCTTATATTTCCAGCTCCTACAATGAGCAGTTCTTC. J is TRBJ2-1 and V is TRBV18; D call uncertain. Looked up from germline, CDR1 is KGHSH and CDR2 is LQKENI. V was trimmed by 5 bases and J by 0 bases, leaving 17 bases between them. The CDR3 covers 17 residues.